Listed below are T cell receptor beta chains from one sample, sequenced in a study of technical replicates of blood from a handful of donors. Using immunoSEQ multiplex PCR, the repertoire was profiled, and TCRdb retains in-frame clones only, with some absent. This sample has roughly 80,000 clones, with 93% found just once. Material: T cells isolated from PBMCs. All receptors derive from a human donor in good health. The CDR3 runs from the conserved cysteine through the conserved F or W. D genes are given only for firm matches. Part of the rows lack a size; the others show once, few, many or a class for expanded clones.

v_call: TRBV7-6
j_call: TRBJ2-5
clone_size: .
d_call: .
cdr3_aa: CASSVWRETQYF
cdr3_nt: TGTGCCAGCAGCGTCTGGCGGGAGACCCAGTACTTC

v_call: TRBV4-2
j_call: TRBJ2-7
clone_size: once
d_call: TRBD2
cdr3_aa: CASSQVSSGAYEQYF
cdr3_nt: TGTGCCAGCAGCCAAGTGTCTAGCGGGGCCTACGAGCAGTACTTC

v_call: TRBV5-6
j_call: TRBJ2-7
clone_size: .
d_call: TRBD2
cdr3_aa: CASSSLAGGFYEQYF
cdr3_nt: TGTGCCAGCAGCTCCCTAGCGGGAGGCTTCTACGAGCAGTACTTC

v_call: TRBV19
j_call: TRBJ2-2
clone_size: .
d_call: .
cdr3_aa: CASSIVGVRVSSGGELFF
cdr3_nt: TGTGCCAGTAGTATAGTCGGAGTGAGGGTATCTTCGGGCGGGGAGCTGTTTTTT

v_call: TRBV2
j_call: TRBJ1-5
clone_size: .
d_call: TRBD1
cdr3_aa: CATTRQGAQPQHF
cdr3_nt: TGTGCCACAACTAGACAGGGGGCCCAGCCCCAGCATTTT

v_call: TRBV5-4
j_call: TRBJ2-3
clone_size: .
d_call: .
cdr3_aa: CASSPRGQSTDTQYF
cdr3_nt: TGTGCCAGCAGCCCCCGCGGACAAAGCACAGATACGCAGTATTTT

v_call: TRBV7-3
j_call: TRBJ1-2
clone_size: .
d_call: .
cdr3_aa: CASSYTGGAGDYTF
cdr3_nt: TGTGCCAGCAGCTATACCGGCGGCGCGGGTGACTACACCTTC

v_call: TRBV11-2
j_call: TRBJ1-2
clone_size: .
d_call: .
cdr3_aa: CASSLGTGNYGYTF
cdr3_nt: TGTGCCAGCAGCTTAGGTACAGGGAACTATGGCTACACCTTC

v_call: TRBV28
j_call: TRBJ2-7
clone_size: once
d_call: .
cdr3_aa: CASSLSLRDYTYEQYF
cdr3_nt: TGTGCCAGCAGTTTATCTTTGAGGGATTACACCTACGAGCAGTACTTC

v_call: TRBV6-1
j_call: TRBJ2-7
clone_size: .
d_call: TRBD2
cdr3_aa: CASSGGQGLATYEQYF
cdr3_nt: TGTGCCAGCAGTGGAGGACAGGGACTAGCGACCTACGAGCAGTACTTC

v_call: TRBV9
j_call: TRBJ1-1
clone_size: .
d_call: TRBD1
cdr3_aa: CASSVAGTGATEAFF
cdr3_nt: TGTGCCAGCAGCGTTGCCGGGACAGGGGCCACTGAAGCTTTCTTT

v_call: TRBV5-5
j_call: TRBJ1-1
clone_size: once
d_call: .
cdr3_aa: CASSLGHFFPEAFF
cdr3_nt: TGTGCCAGCAGCTTGGGGCATTTTTTCCCTGAAGCTTTCTTT

v_call: TRBV7-7
j_call: TRBJ2-5
clone_size: .
d_call: TRBD1
cdr3_aa: CASSLAGGQETQYF
cdr3_nt: TGTGCTAGCAGCTTAGCAGGGGGACAAGAGACCCAGTACTTC

v_call: TRBV13
j_call: TRBJ2-1
clone_size: .
d_call: .
cdr3_aa: CASSPTPKRYNEQFF
cdr3_nt: TGTGCCAGCAGCCCAACCCCGAAACGGTACAATGAGCAGTTCTTC

v_call: TRBV23-1
j_call: TRBJ1-1
clone_size: .
d_call: TRBD1
cdr3_aa: CASSQRGPYTEAFF
cdr3_nt: TGCGCCAGCAGTCAAAGGGGGCCTTACACTGAAGCTTTCTTT

v_call: TRBV9
j_call: TRBJ2-5
clone_size: .
d_call: .
cdr3_aa: CASSVPGGEETQYF
cdr3_nt: TGTGCCAGCAGCGTACCCGGCGGGGAAGAGACCCAGTACTTC

v_call: TRBV10-3
j_call: TRBJ2-3
clone_size: .
d_call: .
cdr3_aa: CAISALKGDTDTQYF
cdr3_nt: TGTGCCATCAGTGCTCTTAAGGGGGACACAGATACGCAGTATTTT

v_call: TRBV28
j_call: TRBJ2-7
clone_size: .
d_call: .
cdr3_aa: CASTTSRDEQYF
cdr3_nt: TGTGCCAGCACGACTAGTAGAGACGAGCAGTACTTC

v_call: TRBV30
j_call: TRBJ2-7
clone_size: .
d_call: TRBD1
cdr3_aa: CACTDPGPDRGNSYEQYF
cdr3_nt: TGTGCCTGCACCGATCCGGGTCCTGACAGGGGGAACTCCTACGAGCAGTACTTC

v_call: TRBV6-5
j_call: TRBJ1-4
clone_size: .
d_call: TRBD1
cdr3_aa: CASSQSGGNEKLFF
cdr3_nt: TGTGCCAGCAGCCAATCAGGGGGGAATGAAAAACTGTTTTTT

v_call: TRBV2
j_call: TRBJ1-2
clone_size: once
d_call: .
cdr3_aa: CASSEVQYGYTF
cdr3_nt: TGTGCCAGCAGTGAAGTCCAATATGGCTACACCTTC

v_call: TRBV6-5
j_call: TRBJ1-6
clone_size: .
d_call: .
cdr3_aa: CASSPGRGSPLHF
cdr3_nt: TGTGCCAGCAGTCCCGGGAGGGGTTCACCCCTCCACTTT

v_call: TRBV6-5
j_call: TRBJ1-1
clone_size: .
d_call: .
cdr3_aa: CASSYSISGANTEAFF
cdr3_nt: TGTGCCAGCAGTTACTCGATTTCTGGGGCCAACACTGAAGCTTTCTTT

v_call: TRBV7-9
j_call: TRBJ2-7
clone_size: .
d_call: TRBD1
cdr3_aa: CASSLGTGGFHEQYF
cdr3_nt: TGTGCCAGCAGCCTCGGGACAGGGGGATTCCACGAGCAGTACTTC

v_call: TRBV7-7
j_call: TRBJ1-2
clone_size: .
d_call: .
cdr3_aa: CASTPLERQSFNYGYTF
cdr3_nt: TGTGCTAGCACCCCACTCGAACGACAGAGCTTTAACTATGGCTACACCTTC

v_call: TRBV2
j_call: TRBJ2-1
clone_size: .
d_call: TRBD1
cdr3_aa: CASSRQGSYNEQFF
cdr3_nt: TGTGCCAGCAGTCGACAGGGGTCCTACAATGAGCAGTTCTTC

v_call: TRBV5-6
j_call: TRBJ2-1
clone_size: .
d_call: TRBD1
cdr3_aa: CASSLVGTQGNEQFF
cdr3_nt: TGTGCCAGCAGCTTGGTGGGGACACAGGGGAATGAGCAGTTCTTC

v_call: TRBV5-1
j_call: TRBJ2-7
clone_size: .
d_call: TRBD2
cdr3_aa: CASSLLASGVSYEQYF
cdr3_nt: TGCGCCAGCAGCTTGTTGGCTAGCGGGGTCTCCTACGAGCAGTACTTC

v_call: TRBV21-1
j_call: TRBJ1-5
clone_size: .
d_call: .
cdr3_aa: CASSLLLQGRGVIKQPQHF
cdr3_nt: TGTGCCAGCAGCCTTCTACTTCAGGGGAGGGGGGTTATCAAACAGCCCCAGCATTTT

v_call: TRBV6-5
j_call: TRBJ2-1
clone_size: .
d_call: TRBD1
cdr3_aa: CATSPGQQNEQFF
cdr3_nt: TGTGCCACCTCCCCGGGACAGCAAAATGAGCAGTTCTTC

v_call: TRBV6-1
j_call: TRBJ2-5
clone_size: .
d_call: .
cdr3_aa: CASRLSSGYQETQYF
cdr3_nt: TGTGCCAGCAGATTGAGTTCGGGTTACCAAGAGACCCAGTACTTC

v_call: TRBV28
j_call: TRBJ1-5
clone_size: .
d_call: .
cdr3_aa: CASSSPGGVDQPQHF
cdr3_nt: TGTGCCAGCAGTTCCCCCGGGGGGGTCGATCAGCCCCAGCATTTT

v_call: TRBV19
j_call: TRBJ2-2
clone_size: .
d_call: TRBD1
cdr3_aa: CASRKNDRVTGELFF
cdr3_nt: TGTGCCAGTAGGAAAAACGACAGGGTGACCGGGGAGCTGTTTTTT

v_call: TRBV28
j_call: TRBJ2-1
clone_size: once
d_call: TRBD2
cdr3_aa: CASTLGLGNEQFF
cdr3_nt: TGTGCCAGCACCTTGGGACTAGGGAATGAGCAGTTCTTC

v_call: TRBV10-2
j_call: TRBJ2-7
clone_size: .
d_call: TRBD2
cdr3_aa: CASSDSGLRADEQYF
cdr3_nt: TGCGCCAGCAGTGACTCGGGACTACGGGCGGACGAGCAGTACTTC

v_call: TRBV23-1
j_call: TRBJ1-1
clone_size: .
d_call: TRBD1
cdr3_aa: CARDRERNTEAFF
cdr3_nt: TGCGCCAGAGACAGGGAAAGGAACACTGAAGCTTTCTTT

v_call: TRBV13
j_call: TRBJ1-4
clone_size: .
d_call: .
cdr3_aa: CASTSLVQGREKLFF
cdr3_nt: TGTGCCAGCACCTCCCTTGTTCAGGGAAGGGAAAAACTGTTTTTT

v_call: TRBV11-3
j_call: TRBJ2-7
clone_size: .
d_call: .
cdr3_aa: CASSLRALATYEQYF
cdr3_nt: TGTGCCAGCAGCTTACGGGCCCTAGCGACCTACGAGCAGTACTTC

v_call: TRBV2
j_call: TRBJ1-5
clone_size: .
d_call: TRBD1
cdr3_aa: CASSLGQGGQPQHF
cdr3_nt: TGTGCCAGCAGTCTGGGACAGGGCGGCCAGCCCCAGCATTTT

v_call: TRBV28
j_call: TRBJ1-3
clone_size: .
d_call: .
cdr3_aa: CASSLYTGTGNTIYF
cdr3_nt: TGTGCCAGCAGTTTATACACAGGGACCGGAAACACCATATATTTT

v_call: TRBV28
j_call: TRBJ1-2
clone_size: .
d_call: TRBD1
cdr3_aa: CASSLIPGQGKGGYTF
cdr3_nt: TGTGCCAGCAGTTTGATTCCGGGACAGGGTAAGGGCGGCTACACCTTC

v_call: TRBV6-1
j_call: TRBJ1-2
clone_size: .
d_call: .
cdr3_aa: CASSERVSGNYGYTF
cdr3_nt: TGTGCCAGCAGTGAACGGGTCAGCGGAAACTATGGCTACACCTTC

v_call: TRBV13
j_call: TRBJ1-5
clone_size: .
d_call: TRBD1
cdr3_aa: CASSLAGGGQPQHF
cdr3_nt: TGTGCCAGCAGCTTAGCAGGGGGCGGTCAGCCCCAGCATTTT

v_call: TRBV18
j_call: TRBJ2-3
clone_size: .
d_call: .
cdr3_aa: CASSPLSASVGTDTQYF
cdr3_nt: TGTGCCAGCTCACCTCTCTCAGCTAGCGTCGGAACAGATACGCAGTATTTT

v_call: TRBV5-5
j_call: TRBJ2-3
clone_size: .
d_call: TRBD2
cdr3_aa: CASSLASGSFTDTQYF
cdr3_nt: TGTGCCAGCAGCTTGGCTAGCGGGAGTTTTACAGATACGCAGTATTTT

v_call: TRBV7-6
j_call: TRBJ2-7
clone_size: .
d_call: .
cdr3_aa: CASSGGAASYEQYF
cdr3_nt: TGTGCCAGCAGCGGGGGGGCGGCATCCTACGAGCAGTACTTC

v_call: TRBV30
j_call: TRBJ2-2
clone_size: .
d_call: TRBD1
cdr3_aa: CAWRPGQDHTGELFF
cdr3_nt: TGTGCCTGGAGACCGGGACAGGACCACACCGGGGAGCTGTTTTTT

v_call: TRBV7-8
j_call: TRBJ1-2
clone_size: .
d_call: .
cdr3_aa: CASSLGGYGYTF
cdr3_nt: TGTGCCAGCAGCTTAGGCGGCTATGGCTACACCTTC

v_call: TRBV9
j_call: TRBJ2-7
clone_size: .
d_call: .
cdr3_aa: CASSAGLDLYEQYF
cdr3_nt: TGTGCCAGCAGCGCGGGACTGGATCTTTACGAGCAGTACTTC

v_call: TRBV11-1
j_call: TRBJ2-7
clone_size: .
d_call: TRBD2
cdr3_aa: CASSSTSGVTYEQYF
cdr3_nt: TGTGCCAGCAGCTCGACTAGCGGGGTGACCTACGAGCAGTACTTC

v_call: TRBV5-5
j_call: TRBJ1-2
clone_size: .
d_call: .
cdr3_aa: CASSPPGGGKGYTF
cdr3_nt: TGTGCCAGCAGCCCCCCCGGAGGAGGGAAGGGCTACACCTTC

v_call: TRBV6-6
j_call: TRBJ2-1
clone_size: .
d_call: TRBD2
cdr3_aa: CASSYIAGGDYNEQFF
cdr3_nt: TGTGCCAGCAGTTACATAGCGGGAGGAGACTACAATGAGCAGTTCTTC

v_call: TRBV28
j_call: TRBJ2-7
clone_size: .
d_call: TRBD2
cdr3_aa: CASSFPPGGQPYEQYF
cdr3_nt: TGTGCCAGCAGTTTCCCTCCGGGAGGGCAGCCCTACGAGCAGTACTTC

v_call: TRBV27
j_call: TRBJ2-3
clone_size: .
d_call: TRBD1
cdr3_aa: CASSPTGGSLFLADTQYF
cdr3_nt: TGTGCCAGCAGTCCCACAGGGGGTTCCTTGTTTTTGGCAGATACGCAGTATTTT